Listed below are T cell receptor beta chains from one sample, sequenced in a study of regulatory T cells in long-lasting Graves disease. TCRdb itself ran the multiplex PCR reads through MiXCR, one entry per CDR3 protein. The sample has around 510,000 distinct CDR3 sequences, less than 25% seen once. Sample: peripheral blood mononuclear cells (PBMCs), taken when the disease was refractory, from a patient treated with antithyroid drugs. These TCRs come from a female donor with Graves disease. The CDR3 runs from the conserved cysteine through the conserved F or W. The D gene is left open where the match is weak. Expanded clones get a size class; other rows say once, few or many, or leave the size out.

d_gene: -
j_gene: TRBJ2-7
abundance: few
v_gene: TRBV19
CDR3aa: CASSGIGVYEQYF
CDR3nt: TGTGCCAGTAGTGGAATAGGGGTCTACGAGCAGTACTTC

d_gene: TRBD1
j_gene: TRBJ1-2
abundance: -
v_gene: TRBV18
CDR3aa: CASSPETGAMANYGYTF
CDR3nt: TGTGCCAGCTCACCAGAGACAGGGGCTATGGCCAACTATGGCTACACCTTC

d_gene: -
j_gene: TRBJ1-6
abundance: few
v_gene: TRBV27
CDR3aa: CASRSLGALYNSPLHF
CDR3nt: TGTGCCAGCAGGTCCCTAGGGGCTCTCTATAATTCACCCCTCCACTTT

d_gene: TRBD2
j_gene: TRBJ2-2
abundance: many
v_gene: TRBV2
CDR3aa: CASLPGTSGRLGTGELFF
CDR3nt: TGTGCCAGCCTACCCGGGACTAGCGGGCGGCTTGGCACCGGGGAGCTGTTTTTT

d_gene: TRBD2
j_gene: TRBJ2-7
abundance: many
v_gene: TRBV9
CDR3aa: CASSPSGRSSYEQYF
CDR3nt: TGTGCCAGCAGTCCTAGCGGGAGGTCCTCTTACGAGCAGTACTTC

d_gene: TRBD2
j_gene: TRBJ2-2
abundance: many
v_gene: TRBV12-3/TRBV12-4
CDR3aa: CASTYGTSETGELFF
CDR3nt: TGTGCCAGCACCTATGGGACTAGCGAGACCGGGGAGCTGTTTTTT

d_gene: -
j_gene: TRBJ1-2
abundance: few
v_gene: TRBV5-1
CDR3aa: CASSQGRDPVFYGYTF
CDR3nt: TGCGCCAGCAGCCAGGGCCGGGACCCAGTCTTCTATGGCTACACCTTC

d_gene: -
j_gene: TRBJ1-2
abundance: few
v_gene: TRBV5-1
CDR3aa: CASSSVPEGPANYGYTF
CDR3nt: TGCGCCAGCAGCTCGGTCCCGGAAGGGCCAGCTAACTATGGCTACACCTTC

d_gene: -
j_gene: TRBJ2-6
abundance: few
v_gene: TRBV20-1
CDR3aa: CSASEGKANVLTF
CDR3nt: TGCAGTGCTAGCGAGGGCAAGGCCAACGTCCTGACTTTC

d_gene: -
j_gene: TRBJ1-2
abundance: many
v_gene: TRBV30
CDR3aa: CAWTPRSGAGYGYTF
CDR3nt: TGTGCCTGGACCCCCCGTTCGGGCGCTGGCTATGGCTACACCTTC

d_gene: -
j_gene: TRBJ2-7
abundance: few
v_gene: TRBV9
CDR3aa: CASSPPRGRYEQYF
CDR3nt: TGTGCCAGCAGCCCCCCTAGGGGTCGGTACGAGCAGTACTTC

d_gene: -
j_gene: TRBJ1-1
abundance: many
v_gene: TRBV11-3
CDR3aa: CASRGSGPEAFF
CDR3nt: TGTGCCAGCCGCGGATCAGGGCCTGAAGCTTTCTTT

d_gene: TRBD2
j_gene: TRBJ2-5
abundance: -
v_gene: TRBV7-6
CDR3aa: CASDQHPGGQETQYF
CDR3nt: TGTGCCAGCGACCAACACCCGGGAGGCCAAGAGACCCAGTACTTC

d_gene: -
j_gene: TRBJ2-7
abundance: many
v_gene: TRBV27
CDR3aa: CASSPTNRAEQYF
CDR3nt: TGTGCCAGCAGTCCGACAAATCGTGCCGAGCAGTACTTC

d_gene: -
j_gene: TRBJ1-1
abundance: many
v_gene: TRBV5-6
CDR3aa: CASRKGKNTEAFF
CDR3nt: TGTGCCAGCCGAAAGGGTAAGAACACTGAAGCTTTCTTT

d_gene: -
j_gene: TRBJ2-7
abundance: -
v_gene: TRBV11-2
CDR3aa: CASSLVGRGKQYF
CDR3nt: TGTGCCAGCAGCCTGGTAGGTCGAGGCAAGCAGTACTTC

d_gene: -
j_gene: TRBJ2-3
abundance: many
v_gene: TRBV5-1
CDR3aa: CASSLDSSTDTQYF
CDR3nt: TGTGCCAGCAGCTTGGATAGTAGCACAGATACGCAGTATTTT

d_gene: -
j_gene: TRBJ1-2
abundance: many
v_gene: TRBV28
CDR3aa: CASSLERVRDLYGYTF
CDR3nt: TGTGCCAGCAGTTTGGAAAGGGTCAGGGACCTCTATGGCTACACCTTC